Shown below are 25 T cell receptor beta chains from a single sample sequenced in a study of CD8 T cells in Susac syndrome. The RNA, about 0.45 to 1 ug, was put through reverse transcription using random hexamers. TCRdb used MiXCR to reprocess the immunoSEQ multiplex PCR reads, holding one entry per CDR3 protein. Here the sample spans hundreds of thousands of distinct CDR3 sequences, around 91% being singletons. The sample taken for sequencing was CD8+ T cells from PBMCs. The receptors here all came from a human donor with multiple sclerosis.

This chain joins TRBV11-2 and TRBJ2-7; weak D call: TRBD2 (5 bases). Trimming pared 1 base from V and 3 bases from J, leaving 7 bases between. Germline values: CDR1 SGHAT, CDR2 FQNNGV. The CDR3 totals 13 residues. DNA of the CDR3: TGTGCCAGCAGCTTAGGTGAGGGCTACGAGCAGTACTTC. Translated: CASSLGEGYEQYF.

This clonotype has just a few counts. The chain has TRBV6-1 and TRBJ1-1; D uncertain. The CDR3 is 13 residues long. The V gene's germline CDR1 is MNHNS and CDR2 SASEGT. V gave up 6 bases and J gave up 1 base, with 9 bases separating them. The CDR3 nucleotides read TGTGCCAGCAGCCATAGTGGGAACACTGAAGCTTTCTTT. Protein sequence: CASSHSGNTEAFF.

This clonotype was picked up a small number of times. This sequence joins TRBV5-4 and TRBJ2-7; D unclear. CDR3 length equals 16 residues. CDR1 SGHNT and CDR2 YYREEE come from the germline V gene (reference sequence). Trimming stripped 1 base from V and 2 bases from J, with 16 bases between. The CDR3 here is CASSLTTAGSTYEQYF. The DNA for the CDR3 is TGTGCCAGCAGCTTGACTACGGCCGGATCAACCTACGAGCAGTACTTC.

In this sample, this clonotype turned up a few times. V usage is TRBV7-8 and J usage is TRBJ2-3; tentative D call: TRBD2 (6 bases). This CDR3 is built from 17 residues. Germline assignment: CDR1 SGHVS and CDR2 FQNEAQ. Trimming shortened V by 3 bases and J by 0 bases, and 16 bases separated the two germline ends. CDR3 region: CASSFPPGAISTDTQYF. CDR3 nucleotides: TGTGCCAGCAGCTTCCCCCCGGGAGCAATTAGCACAGATACGCAGTATTTT.

This chain joins TRBV12-3 or TRBV12-4 and TRBJ2-7, with TRBD1 matching over 8 bases. V was clipped by 8 bases and J by 0 bases; unmatched bases: 18. The CDR3 totals 18 residues. CDR3 sequence reads: CASSCPGGQVLTSYEQYF. The CDR3 nucleotides read TGTGCCAGCTCTTGCCCCGGGGGACAGGTCCTTACCTCCTACGAGCAGTACTTC.

The V and J genes are TRBV2 and TRBJ2-1; D gene uncertain. CDR1 and CDR2 (germline): SNHLY, FYNNEI. The V and J ends lost 2 bases and 9 bases respectively, with 8 bases between them. The CDR3 has 12 amino acids. The CDR3 DNA sequence: TGTGCCAGCAGTGAAATTGACGGTGAGCAGTTCTTC. It codes for CASSEIDGEQFF.

This chain joins TRBV19 and TRBJ2-3, with 10 bases lining up with TRBD1. CDR1 LNHDA and CDR2 SQIVND come from the germline V gene (reference sequence). The CDR3 has 16 amino acids. After removal of 6 bases from V and 2 bases from J, the junction contained 8 bases not matched to a gene. CDR3 sequence (DNA): TGTGCCAGTAGCGATCCTGACAGGGGGCTCACAGATACGCAGTATTTT. It yields the protein CASSDPDRGLTDTQYF.

This chain joins TRBV7-9 and TRBJ2-5; 13 bases line up with TRBD2. Looked up from germline, CDR1 is SEHNR and CDR2 is FQNEAQ (reference sequence). This CDR3 region has 18 residues. Trimming removed 5 bases from V and 5 bases from J; junction bases left unmatched: 14. The CDR3 here is CASSETSGGPPGGETQYF. The CDR3 DNA is TGTGCCAGCAGCGAGACTAGCGGGGGGCCGCCCGGCGGTGAGACCCAGTACTTC.

CDR3 nucleotides: TGCAGCGTTGGTGGGCTCCAAGAGACCCAGTACTTC. It encodes CSVGGLQETQYF. The chain joins TRBV29-1 to TRBJ2-5; no firm D call. Germline V gene sequence: CDR1 SQVTM, CDR2 ANQGSEA. CDR3 length: 12 residues. Trimming pared 4 bases from V and 1 base from J, leaving 7 bases between.

The rearrangement joins TRBV6-2 or TRBV6-3 to TRBJ2-2; 9 bases line up with TRBD1. The CDR3 runs to 16 residues. J was trimmed by 6 bases and V by 4 bases; bases with no gene match: 9. CDR1 is MNHEY and CDR2 is SVGEGT in the germline V gene. As DNA, the CDR3 is TGTGCCAGCAGTTCCGCGAGGACAGGGGTCTCCGGGGAGCTGTTTTTT. This sequence encodes CASSSARTGVSGELFF.

The genes are TRBV10-2 and TRBJ2-7; no reliable D call. V was trimmed by 3 bases and J by 2 bases, leaving 11 bases between them. Germline V lookup: CDR1 WSHSY, CDR2 SAAADI. This CDR3 region has 14 residues. CDR3 nucleotide sequence: TGCGCCAGCAGTGATATCCACGGCCCCTACGAGCAGTACTTC. Amino acid sequence: CASSDIHGPYEQYF.

This chain uses TRBV15 with TRBJ2-3; D perhaps matches TRBD1 (5 bases). The V gene's germline CDR1 is LNHNV and CDR2 YYDKDF (reference sequence). Trimming left V 1 base short and J 2 bases short, with 13 bases between. CDR3 length: 16 amino acids. In nucleotides, the CDR3 is TGTGCCACCAGCAGAGTGGCAGGGTGGGCCACAGATACGCAGTATTTT. Translated, it gives CATSRVAGWATDTQYF.

The chain combines TRBV7-2 with TRBJ2-7; 11 positions match TRBD2. In germline, CDR1 is SGHTA, CDR2 FQGNSA. The CDR3 spans 15 residues. V was clipped by 4 bases and J by 3 bases; unmatched bases: 5. CDR3 residues: CASSSGLAAFYEQYF. CDR3 nucleotide sequence: TGTGCCAGCAGCTCGGGACTAGCGGCCTTCTACGAGCAGTACTTC. Full variable domain (missing parts from reference TRBV7-2 and TRBJ2-7): GAGVSQSPSNKVTEKGKDVELRCDPISGHTALYWYRQSLGQGLEFLIYFQGNSAPDKSGLPSDRFSAERTGGSVSTLTIQRTQQEDSAVYLCASSSGLAAFYEQYFGPGTRLTVT.

For the CDR3, the DNA is TGTGCCAGCAGTGCCTCGGGACAGGGGGGGACAGATACGCAGTATTTT. It encodes CASSASGQGGTDTQYF. The gene calls are TRBV27 and TRBJ2-3; 11 bases agree with TRBD1. Germline assignment: CDR1 MNHEY and CDR2 SMNVEV (reference sequence). Trimming cost V 5 bases and J 3 bases; bases outside gene matches: 7. The CDR3 is made up of 16 amino acids.

This chain links TRBV19 with TRBJ2-3; a weak D match, TRBD2 (6 bases). V was shortened by 3 bases and J by 0 bases, with 10 bases between the two germline ends. The CDR3 runs to 15 residues. CDR1 LNHDA and CDR2 SQIVND come from the germline V gene (reference sequence). CDR3 sequence: CASSINGTSTDTQYF. The CDR3 DNA reads TGTGCCAGTAGTATTAACGGGACTAGCACAGATACGCAGTATTTT.

The gene calls are TRBV29-1 and TRBJ2-6; D may be TRBD1 (5 bases). CDR1 and CDR2 (germline): SQVTM, ANQGSEA. The V and J ends lost 5 bases and 0 bases respectively, with 14 bases between them. This CDR3 has 16 amino acids. CDR3 sequence reads: CSVLQTDTSGANVLTF. The CDR3 DNA sequence: TGCAGCGTTCTCCAGACAGACACCTCTGGGGCCAACGTCCTGACTTTC.

V is TRBV12-3 or TRBV12-4 and J is TRBJ2-2, with D possibly being TRBD2 (7 bases). This CDR3 spans 15 amino acids. The ends were cut back, 5 bases at V and 6 bases at J, with 16 bases in the middle. DNA for the CDR3: TGTGCCAGCAGTGCTTCTAGGGGGGGTCCCGGGGAGCTGTTTTTT. Translating it yields CASSASRGGPGELFF.

The V call is TRBV28, the J call TRBJ1-2, with a possible D match to TRBD1 (6 bases). This CDR3 spans 16 amino acids. Trimming pared 1 base from V and 0 bases from J, leaving 12 bases between. CDR1 and CDR2 from the germline V gene are MDHEN and SYDVKM. The chain's CDR3 is CASSLSDSRANYGYTF. CDR3 in DNA: TGTGCCAGCAGTTTATCGGACAGCCGAGCTAACTATGGCTACACCTTC.

Only a few counts were recorded for this clonotype. V usage is TRBV7-2 and J usage is TRBJ2-3; 9 bases agree with TRBD2. From germline, CDR1 is SGHTA and CDR2 FQGNSA. The V segment lost 5 bases and the J segment 5 bases; nucleotides outside the gene matches: 11. The CDR3 extends over 16 amino acids. The CDR3 reads CASSHSSLAGRDTQYF. Here the CDR3 DNA reads TGTGCCAGCAGCCATTCCTCGCTAGCGGGACGAGATACGCAGTATTTT.

The V and J genes are TRBV2 and TRBJ2-7, with D possibly TRBD2 on 6 matching bases. CDR3 length: 16 amino acids. V lost 9 bases and J lost 3, with 24 bases in between. In germline, CDR1 is SNHLY, CDR2 FYNNEI. CDR3 DNA: TGTGCCAGTGAGGCGGAGGGAGAGAAGGGCTACTACGAGCAGTACTTC. Translating gives CASEAEGEKGYYEQYF.

This CDR3 reads CASSWGVNGDIQYF. The DNA for the CDR3 is TGTGCCAGCAGTTGGGGGGTCAACGGGGACATTCAGTACTTC. The rearrangement uses TRBV28 and TRBJ2-4; D perhaps matches TRBD2 (6 bases). CDR3 length: 14 amino acids. The germline CDR1 and CDR2 sequences are MDHEN and SYDVKM. Trimming took off 4 bases at V and 8 bases at J, with 15 bases between the two ends.

The chain joins TRBV13 to TRBJ2-1; D remains ambiguous. Trimming took off 5 bases at V and 9 bases at J, with 20 bases between the two ends. Looked up from germline, CDR1 is PRHDT and CDR2 is FYEKMQ (reference sequence). This CDR3 is 15 amino acids long. The CDR3 sequence: CASSPPSSGPGEQFF. CDR3 bases: TGTGCCAGCAGCCCACCTTCTAGTGGGCCCGGTGAGCAGTTCTTC.

This clonotype appeared a single time. The chain recombines TRBV29-1 with TRBJ2-2; the D gene is possibly TRBD1 (6 bases). The V gene lost 0 bases and the J gene lost 2 bases, with 13 bases spanning the gap. Germline-derived CDR1 and CDR2 are SQVTM and ANQGSEA. This CDR3 region has 16 residues. The CDR3 reads CSVEEEPGQNTGELFF. The DNA for the CDR3 is TGCAGCGTTGAAGAGGAACCGGGACAAAACACCGGGGAGCTGTTTTTT.

The chain recombines TRBV11-2 with TRBJ2-3; a possible D gene is TRBD1 (6 bases). V was clipped by 4 bases and J by 5 bases, with 22 bases between them. In germline, CDR1 is SGHAT, CDR2 FQNNGV. CDR3 length: 17 amino acids. The CDR3 protein is CASSWDTAHLLEDTQYF. The CDR3 nucleotides are TGTGCCAGCAGCTGGGACACAGCGCACTTATTGGAAGATACGCAGTATTTT.

The gene calls are TRBV5-4 and TRBJ2-2, with TRBD2 as a possible D gene (5 bases). The ends were cut back, 0 bases at V and 3 bases at J, with 6 bases in the middle. Looked up from germline, CDR1 is SGHNT and CDR2 is YYREEE (reference sequence). The CDR3 covers 14 residues. CDR3 loop: CASSLVEDTGELFF. CDR3 sequence (DNA): TGTGCCAGCAGCTTGGTGGAGGACACCGGGGAGCTGTTTTTT.